A single sample gave rise to the 25 T cell receptor beta chains below, sequenced in a study of T cell responses to AZD1222 COVID-19 vaccine. Clones were read by immunoSEQ multiplex PCR, and TCRdb kept only the in-frame ones, dropping some. This table holds 100,000 to 150,000 clones, roughly 93% found once. Specimen: peripheral blood, collected on day 0 of AZD1222 vaccination. The receptor set was obtained from an adult in good health.

The chain uses TRBV27 and TRBJ2-7, with TRBD2 matching 13 bases. The V gene end was trimmed by 6 bases and the J gene end by 5 bases; junction bases not matched to a gene: 13. This CDR3 is 17 amino acids long. Germline CDR1 MNHEY, CDR2 SMNVEV (reference sequence). In DNA, the CDR3 is TGTGCCAGCAGCCGGACTAGCGGGAGCTTATTTAGAAACGAGCAGTACTTC. Amino acid sequence: CASSRTSGSLFRNEQYF.

The chain has TRBV5-1 and TRBJ1-6; maybe TRBD1 (5 bases). The V gene lost 4 bases and the J gene lost 10 bases, with 18 bases spanning the gap. Germline V gene data show CDR1 as SGHRS and CDR2 as YFSETQ. The CDR3 contains 15 residues. CDR3: CASSASGTDGSPLHF. The CDR3 bases are TGCGCCAGCAGCGCATCCGGGACGGATGGGTCACCCCTCCACTTT.

The chain recombines TRBV6-6 with TRBJ1-5; 8 bases match TRBD1. Per the germline V gene, CDR1 is MNHNY and CDR2 is SVGAGI (reference sequence). This CDR3 contains 15 residues. The V gene end was trimmed by 7 bases and the J gene end by 4 bases; junction bases not matched to a gene: 9. CDR3 amino acids: CASINSGTGNQPQHF. The CDR3 coding sequence is TGTGCCAGCATTAACTCCGGGACAGGTAATCAGCCCCAGCATTTT.

This chain links TRBV4-3 with TRBJ1-2; a weak D match, TRBD1 (6 bases). The CDR3 loop spans 16 amino acids. Germline-derived CDR1 and CDR2 are LGHNA and YSLEER. V lost 0 bases, J lost 3 bases, and 14 bases lay in between. CDR3 sequence reads: CASSQDAAGAYYGYTF. The CDR3 DNA follows: TGCGCCAGCAGCCAAGACGCCGCGGGGGCTTACTATGGCTACACCTTC.

The chain joins TRBV11-1 to TRBJ2-3; D is uncertain. This CDR3 comprises 11 residues. Per germline, CDR1 SGHAT and CDR2 FQDESV (reference sequence). V was cut by 3 bases and J by 2 bases, with 0 bases left in between. This CDR3 is CASSFTDTQYF. Written as DNA, the CDR3 is TGTGCCAGCAGCTTCACAGATACGCAGTATTTT.

The J gene is TRBJ1-6, the V gene TRBV5-4; D is unresolved. This CDR3 spans 15 amino acids. Germline CDR1 SGHNT, CDR2 YYREEE (reference sequence). The V gene lost 4 bases and the J gene lost 5 bases, with 13 bases spanning the gap. The CDR3 bases are TGTGCCAGCAGCCGCTTGTCTCAGAATAATTCACCCCTCCACTTT. It is translated as CASSRLSQNNSPLHF.

The genes are TRBV27 and TRBJ1-1, with D tentatively TRBD1 (6 bases). Trimming left V 1 base short and J 5 bases short, with 11 bases between. Germline values: CDR1 MNHEY, CDR2 SMNVEV (reference sequence). This CDR3 has 14 amino acids. The CDR3 region has the DNA TGTGCCAGCAGTTTATTTCAGGGGTGGACTGAAGCTTTCTTT. Translated: CASSLFQGWTEAFF.

The rearrangement links TRBV12-2 to TRBJ2-3; TRBD2, the table's D call, lacks a check against the DNA. TRBV12-2 is labeled a pseudogene. CDR3 length: 12 amino acids. Here the CDR3 reads CASRLPVDTQYF. The DNA for the CDR3 is TGTGCAAGTCGCTTACCCGTAGATACGCAGTATTTT.

The J gene is TRBJ1-1, the V gene TRBV6-5, with a tentative D call TRBD1 (5 bases). The CDR3 is 12 amino acids. Germline CDR1 MNHEY, CDR2 SVGAGI. Trimming removed 8 bases from V and 4 bases from J, with 11 bases in between. The CDR3 sequence is CASGLRGTEAFF. The CDR3 DNA follows: TGTGCCAGCGGGCTGAGGGGCACTGAAGCTTTCTTT.

This clone appeared once. This chain connects TRBV30 to TRBJ1-2, with no clear D. From germline, CDR1 is GTSNPN and CDR2 SVGIG (reference sequence). The CDR3 consists of 12 residues. Trimming removed 5 bases from V and 6 bases from J, with 13 bases in between. CDR3 protein: CAWETGGNGYTF. In nucleotides, the CDR3 is TGTGCCTGGGAGACCGGCGGAAATGGCTACACCTTC.

The chain combines TRBV19 with TRBJ1-5; a weak D match, TRBD1 (6 bases). V lost 6 bases, J lost 8 bases, and 14 bases lay in between. The CDR3 is 13 amino acids. Germline loops: CDR1 LNHDA, CDR2 SQIVND (reference sequence). DNA for the CDR3: TGTGCCAGTAGAACGACAGGCAAGGAGCCCCAGCATTTT. It encodes CASRTTGKEPQHF.

In its sample, this clone was seen once. The rearrangement joins TRBV27 to TRBJ1-2; no firm D call. Germline CDR1 MNHEY, CDR2 SMNVEV (reference sequence). The CDR3 has 13 residues. Trimming left V 0 bases short and J 7 bases short, with 9 bases between. The CDR3 is CASSLSIGRGYTF. The CDR3 DNA sequence: TGTGCCAGCAGTTTATCGATTGGTCGTGGCTACACCTTC.

This rearrangement joins TRBV12-3 or TRBV12-4 to TRBJ2-1; tentatively, D is TRBD2 (6 bases). The CDR3 has 13 residues. Trimming cost V 6 bases and J 6 bases, with 12 bases left between them. CDR3 protein: CASSVGLPNEQFF. CDR3 nucleotides: TGTGCCAGCAGCGTAGGACTACCCAATGAGCAGTTCTTC.

This clone was seen a single time. As DNA, the CDR3 is TGTGCCAGCAGCCAAGAGGCGTCTAGCGTATCCTACGAGCAGTACTTC. This gives the protein CASSQEASSVSYEQYF. This sequence joins TRBV4-2 and TRBJ2-7; TRBD2 might be the D (6 bases). CDR3 size: 16 residues. The germline V and J ends were trimmed by 0 bases and 1 base, with 13 bases remaining between them. CDR1 and CDR2 from the germline V gene are LGHNA and YNFKEQ.

The CDR3 here is CASSGGIYGYTF. CDR3 nucleotide sequence: TGTGCCAGCAGCGGAGGGATCTATGGCTACACCTTC. The chain couples TRBV9 to TRBJ1-2; D not resolved. Germline CDR1 and CDR2: SGDLS and YYNGEE. V was pared by 3 bases and J by 4 bases, with 7 bases between. This CDR3 has 12 residues.

The chain's CDR3 is CASGLVPGGRDQPQHF. CDR3 coding DNA: TGTGCTAGTGGTTTGGTACCTGGGGGGCGCGATCAGCCCCAGCATTTT. The chain uses TRBV12-5 and TRBJ1-5, with a possible D match to TRBD1 (6 bases). V lost 0 bases to trimming and J lost 5 bases, with 14 bases between them. The CDR3 loop spans 16 amino acids. Germline V gene sequence: CDR1 LGHNT, CDR2 FRNRAP.

The chain carries TRBV7-8 and TRBJ2-1, with 13 bases that match TRBD2. The CDR3 is 16 amino acids. Germline V gives CDR1 SGHVS, CDR2 FQNEAQ. Unmatched junction bases numbered 9, after V lost 6 bases and J lost 7 bases. CDR3 amino acids: CASRRGLAGLRNEQFF. DNA for the CDR3: TGTGCCAGCAGACGGGGACTAGCGGGATTGAGGAATGAGCAGTTCTTC.

The rearrangement links TRBV7-3 to TRBJ2-2, with D perhaps matching TRBD2 (6 bases). There are 14 residues in the CDR3. V was clipped by 5 bases and J by 4 bases, with 11 bases between them. Germline V gene lookup returns CDR1 SGHTA and CDR2 FQGTGA. CDR3 protein: CASSPGLSTGELFF. The CDR3 region has the DNA TGTGCCAGCAGCCCGGGACTTTCCACCGGGGAGCTGTTTTTT.

The chain has TRBV7-6 and TRBJ2-1; D gene uncertain. V lost 1 base, J lost 4 bases, and 11 bases lay in between. Germline V lookup: CDR1 SGHVS, CDR2 FNYEAQ. The CDR3 contains 15 residues. In DNA, the CDR3 is TGTGCCAGCAGCTTAGAGATTCCGGGTTACAATGAGCAGTTCTTC. Amino acid sequence: CASSLEIPGYNEQFF.

This clone has a single count. The chain has TRBV6-5 and TRBJ1-4; D remains ambiguous. The CDR3 runs 16 residues. The V and J ends lost 1 base and 7 bases respectively, with 16 bases between them. The germline V gene encodes CDR1 MNHEY and CDR2 SVGAGI. The CDR3 DNA follows: TGTGCCAGCAGTTACTTCAGCGGGAAATTGGGTGAAAAACTGTTTTTT. As protein: CASSYFSGKLGEKLFF.

V gene TRBV7-2 combines with J gene TRBJ1-5, with D possibly TRBD1 on 5 matching bases. Germline values: CDR1 SGHTA, CDR2 FQGNSA. Trimming removed 4 bases at V and 5 bases at J, with 9 bases between. The CDR3 has 13 residues. This CDR3 is CASSSGVYQPQHF. The CDR3 nucleotides are TGTGCCAGCAGCTCGGGGGTTTATCAGCCCCAGCATTTT.

The chain joins TRBV11-2 to TRBJ2-1; D remains unclear. Deletions cut 3 bases from V and 6 bases from J, with 12 bases between. The CDR3 has 14 residues. CDR1 is SGHAT, CDR2 FQNNGV, per germline. The CDR3 region is CASSLGSSRNEQFF. DNA for the CDR3: TGTGCCAGCAGCTTGGGATCCTCCCGCAATGAGCAGTTCTTC.

The chain combines TRBV11-2 with TRBJ2-7; 12 bases agree with TRBD2. CDR1 SGHAT and CDR2 FQNNGV come from the germline V gene. V lost 5 bases to trimming and J lost 4 bases; unmatched junction nucleotides: 6. This CDR3 spans 15 amino acids. CDR3 DNA: TGTGCCAGCAGCCCACTAGCGGGGGGCCTTTACGAGCAGTACTTC. It encodes CASSPLAGGLYEQYF.

The chain recombines TRBV12-3 or TRBV12-4 with TRBJ1-2, with a tentative D call TRBD1 (5 bases). The CDR3 has 13 amino acids. The V gene lost 6 bases and the J gene lost 7 bases, with 15 bases spanning the gap. The CDR3 nucleotides read TGTGCCAGCAGCCTCAGGGTTGGACTTGGCTACACCTTC. Amino acids: CASSLRVGLGYTF.

This clone appeared a single time. The chain carries TRBV29-1 and TRBJ1-1; TRBD1 matches at 7 bases. V gave up 5 bases and J gave up 4 bases; unmatched junction bases: 1. This CDR3 has 11 residues. CDR1 and CDR2 from the germline V gene are SQVTM and ANQGSEA. CDR3 residues: CSVPGGTEAFF. The CDR3 nucleotides are TGCAGCGTTCCAGGGGGCACTGAAGCTTTCTTT.